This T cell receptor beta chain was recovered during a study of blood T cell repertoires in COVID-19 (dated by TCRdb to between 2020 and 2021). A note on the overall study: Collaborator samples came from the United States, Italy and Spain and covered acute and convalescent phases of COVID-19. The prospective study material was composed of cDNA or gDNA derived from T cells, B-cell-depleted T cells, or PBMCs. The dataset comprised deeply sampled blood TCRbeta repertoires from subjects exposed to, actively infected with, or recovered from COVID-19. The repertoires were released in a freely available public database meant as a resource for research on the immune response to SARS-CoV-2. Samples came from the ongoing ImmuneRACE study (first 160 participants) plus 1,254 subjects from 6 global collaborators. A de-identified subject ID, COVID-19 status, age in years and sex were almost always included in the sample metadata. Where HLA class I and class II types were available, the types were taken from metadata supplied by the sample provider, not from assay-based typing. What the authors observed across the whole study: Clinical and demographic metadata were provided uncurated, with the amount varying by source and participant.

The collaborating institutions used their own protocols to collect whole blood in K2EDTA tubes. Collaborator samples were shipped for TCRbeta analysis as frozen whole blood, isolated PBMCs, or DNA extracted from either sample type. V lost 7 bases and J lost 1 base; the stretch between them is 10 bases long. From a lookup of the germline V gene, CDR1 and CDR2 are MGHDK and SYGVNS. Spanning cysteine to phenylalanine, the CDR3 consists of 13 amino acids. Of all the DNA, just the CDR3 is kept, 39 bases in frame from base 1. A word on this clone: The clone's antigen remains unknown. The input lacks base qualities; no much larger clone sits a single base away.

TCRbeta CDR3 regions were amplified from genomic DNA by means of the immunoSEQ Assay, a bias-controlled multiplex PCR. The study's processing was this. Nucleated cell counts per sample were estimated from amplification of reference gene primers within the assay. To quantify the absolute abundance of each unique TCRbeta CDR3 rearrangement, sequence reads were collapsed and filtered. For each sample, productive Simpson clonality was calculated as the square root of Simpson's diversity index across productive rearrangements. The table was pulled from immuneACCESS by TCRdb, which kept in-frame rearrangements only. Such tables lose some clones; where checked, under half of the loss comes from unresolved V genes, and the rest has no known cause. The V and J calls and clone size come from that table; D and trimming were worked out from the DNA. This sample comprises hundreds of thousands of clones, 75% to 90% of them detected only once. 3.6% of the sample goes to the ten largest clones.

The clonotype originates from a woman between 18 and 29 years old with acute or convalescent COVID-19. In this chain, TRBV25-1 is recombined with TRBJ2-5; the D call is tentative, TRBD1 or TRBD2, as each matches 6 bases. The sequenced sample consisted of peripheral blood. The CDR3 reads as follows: CASNEGGQETQYF. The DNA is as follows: TGTGCCAGCAATGAGGGGGGCCAAGAGACCCAGTACTTC. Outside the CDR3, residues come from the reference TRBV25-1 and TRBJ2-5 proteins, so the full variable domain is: EADIYQTPRYLVIGTGKKITLECSQTMGHDKMYWYQQDPGMELHLIHYSYGVNSTEKGDLSSESTVSRIRTEHFPLTLESARPSHTSQYLCASNEGGQETQYFGPGTRLLVL.